Only one count was recorded for the clone carrying this T cell receptor beta chain. Its antigen is as yet unknown. With random hexamers, reverse transcription was performed on roughly 0.5 to 1 ug of RNA. An immunoSEQ multiplex PCR amplified TCR beta CDR3 over 54 Vbeta and 13 Jbeta. TCRdb re-called the immunoSEQ multiplex PCR reads with MiXCR, one entry per CDR3 protein. The profile shows some 300,000 distinct CDR3 sequences, about nine tenths of them singletons. The sample comes from a study of CD8 T cells in Susac syndrome. Study-wide results and caveats: A relatively small number of individuals underwent TCR sequencing and HLA analysis.

The source of this sequence is a human donor with multiple sclerosis. The specimen was CD8+ T cells from PBMCs.

CDR3 amino acids: CSVSPTGQGFYEQYF. CDR3 nucleotide sequence: TGCAGCGTTAGCCCCACGGGGCAGGGGTTCTACGAGCAGTACTTC. V usage is TRBV29-1 and J usage is TRBJ2-7, with D maybe TRBD1 (6 bases). The germline CDR1 and CDR2 sequences are SQVTM and ANQGSEA. This CDR3 region has 15 residues. V was pared by 5 bases and J by 3 bases, with 20 bases between.